This TCR beta chain was documented in a study of blood T cell repertoires in COVID-19. Across the whole study: Samples came from the United States, Italy and Spain, spanning acute and convalescent COVID-19. Sources were T cells, B-cell-depleted T cells, or PBMCs; the material itself was cDNA or gDNA.

The CDR3 length is 14 residues. Per germline, CDR1 SGHRS and CDR2 YFSETQ. Trimming cost V 0 bases and J 4 bases, with 10 bases left between them. Profiled with immunoSEQ multiplex PCR; TCRdb holds only in-frame clones, not every one. The sample yields fewer than 500,000 clones, around nine tenths seen once. The participants were between about 18 and 89 years old and came from some 23 US areas. The V call is TRBV5-1, the J call TRBJ2-5, with a weak D call TRBD2 (6 bases). The receptor comes from a woman between 18 and 30 years old with acute COVID-19. Sequenced sample: PBMCs or T cells enriched from blood (not recorded which). The CDR3 coding sequence is TGCGCCAGCAGCTTGGCGGCGGGACCAGAGACCCAGTACTTC. It translates to CASSLAAGPETQYF.